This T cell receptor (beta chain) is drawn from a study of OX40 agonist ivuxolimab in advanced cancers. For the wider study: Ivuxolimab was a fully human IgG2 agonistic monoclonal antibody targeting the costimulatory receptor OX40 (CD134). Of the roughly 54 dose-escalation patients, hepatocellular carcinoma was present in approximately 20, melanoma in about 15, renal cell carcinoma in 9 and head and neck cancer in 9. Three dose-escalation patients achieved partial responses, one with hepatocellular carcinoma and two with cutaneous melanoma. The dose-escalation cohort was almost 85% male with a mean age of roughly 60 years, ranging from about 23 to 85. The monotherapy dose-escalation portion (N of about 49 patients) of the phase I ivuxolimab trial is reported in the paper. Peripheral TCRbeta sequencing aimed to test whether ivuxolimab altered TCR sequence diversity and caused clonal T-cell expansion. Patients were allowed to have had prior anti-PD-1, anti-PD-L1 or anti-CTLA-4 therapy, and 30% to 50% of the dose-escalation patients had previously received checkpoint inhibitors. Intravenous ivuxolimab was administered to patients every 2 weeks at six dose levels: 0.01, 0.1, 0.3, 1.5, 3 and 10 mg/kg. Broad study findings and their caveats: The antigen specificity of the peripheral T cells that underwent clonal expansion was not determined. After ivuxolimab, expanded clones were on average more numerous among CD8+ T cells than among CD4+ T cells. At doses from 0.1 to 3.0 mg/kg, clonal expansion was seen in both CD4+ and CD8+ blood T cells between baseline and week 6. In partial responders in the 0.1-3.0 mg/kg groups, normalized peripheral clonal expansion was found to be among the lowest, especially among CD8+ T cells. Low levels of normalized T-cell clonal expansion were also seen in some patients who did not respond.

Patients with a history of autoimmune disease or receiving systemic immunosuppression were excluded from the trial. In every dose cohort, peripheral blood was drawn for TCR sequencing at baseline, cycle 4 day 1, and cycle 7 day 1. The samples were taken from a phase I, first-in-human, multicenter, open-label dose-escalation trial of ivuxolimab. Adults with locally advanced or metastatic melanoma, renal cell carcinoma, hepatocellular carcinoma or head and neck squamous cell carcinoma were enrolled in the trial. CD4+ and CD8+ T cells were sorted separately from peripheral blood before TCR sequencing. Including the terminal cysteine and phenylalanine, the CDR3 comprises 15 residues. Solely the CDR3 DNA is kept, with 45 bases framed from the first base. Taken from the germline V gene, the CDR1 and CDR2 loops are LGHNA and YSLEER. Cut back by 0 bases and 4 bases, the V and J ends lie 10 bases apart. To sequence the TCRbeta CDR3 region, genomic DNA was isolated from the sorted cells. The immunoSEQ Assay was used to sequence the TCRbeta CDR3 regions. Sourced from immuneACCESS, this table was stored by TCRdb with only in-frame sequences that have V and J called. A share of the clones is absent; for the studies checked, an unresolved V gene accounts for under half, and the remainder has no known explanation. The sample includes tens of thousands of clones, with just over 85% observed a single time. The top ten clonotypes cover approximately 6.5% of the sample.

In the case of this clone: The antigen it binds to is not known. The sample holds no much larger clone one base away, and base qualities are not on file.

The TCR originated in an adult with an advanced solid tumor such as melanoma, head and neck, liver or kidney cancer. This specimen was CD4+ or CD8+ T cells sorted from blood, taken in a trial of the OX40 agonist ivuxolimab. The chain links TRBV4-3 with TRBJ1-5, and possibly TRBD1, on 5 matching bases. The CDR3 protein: CASSQDGAANQPQHF. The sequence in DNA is TGCGCCAGCAGCCAAGACGGGGCAGCTAATCAGCCCCAGCATTTT.